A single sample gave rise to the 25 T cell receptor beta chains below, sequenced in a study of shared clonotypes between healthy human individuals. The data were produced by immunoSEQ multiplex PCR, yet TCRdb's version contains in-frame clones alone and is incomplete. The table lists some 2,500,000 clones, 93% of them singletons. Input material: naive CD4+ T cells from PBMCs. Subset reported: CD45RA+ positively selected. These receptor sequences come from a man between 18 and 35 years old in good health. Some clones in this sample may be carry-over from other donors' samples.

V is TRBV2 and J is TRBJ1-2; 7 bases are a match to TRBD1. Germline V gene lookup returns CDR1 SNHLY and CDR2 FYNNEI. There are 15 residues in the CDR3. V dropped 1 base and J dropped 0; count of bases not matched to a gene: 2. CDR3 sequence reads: CASSEEGAPNYGYTF. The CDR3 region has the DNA TGTGCCAGCAGTGAAGAGGGGGCTCCTAACTATGGCTACACCTTC.

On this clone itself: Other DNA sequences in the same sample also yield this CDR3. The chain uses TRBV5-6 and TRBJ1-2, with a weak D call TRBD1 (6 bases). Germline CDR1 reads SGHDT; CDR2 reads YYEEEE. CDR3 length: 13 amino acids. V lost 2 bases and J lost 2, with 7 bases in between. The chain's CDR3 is CASSFQGNYGYTF. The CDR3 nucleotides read TGTGCCAGCAGCTTTCAGGGGAACTATGGCTACACCTTC.

The CDR3 DNA sequence: TGTGCCAGCAGCTCCGAAATACTAGCGGGAGAGGGCGAGACCCAGTACTTC. Amino acid sequence: CASSSEILAGEGETQYF. J is TRBJ2-5 and V is TRBV5-4; the match to TRBD2 covers 11 bases. Germline assignment: CDR1 SGHNT and CDR2 YYREEE (reference sequence). The V segment lost 3 bases and the J segment 5 bases; nucleotides outside the gene matches: 12. The CDR3 is 17 residues long.

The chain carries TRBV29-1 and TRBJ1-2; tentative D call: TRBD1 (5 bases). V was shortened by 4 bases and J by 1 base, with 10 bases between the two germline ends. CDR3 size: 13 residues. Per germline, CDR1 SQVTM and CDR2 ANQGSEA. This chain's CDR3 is CSVAGRVNYGYTF. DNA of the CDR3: TGCAGCGTTGCTGGCAGGGTTAACTATGGCTACACCTTC.

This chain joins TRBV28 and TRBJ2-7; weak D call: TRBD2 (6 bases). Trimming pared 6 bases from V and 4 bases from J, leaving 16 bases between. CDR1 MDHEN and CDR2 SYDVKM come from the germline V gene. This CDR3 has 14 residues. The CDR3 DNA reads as TGTGCCAGCAGGCTCCGGGACTTTTATTACGAGCAGTACTTC. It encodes CASRLRDFYYEQYF.

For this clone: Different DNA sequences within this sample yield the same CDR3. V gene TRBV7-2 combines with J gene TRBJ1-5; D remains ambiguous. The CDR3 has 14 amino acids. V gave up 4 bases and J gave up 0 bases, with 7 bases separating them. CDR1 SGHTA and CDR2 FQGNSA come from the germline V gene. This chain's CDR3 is CASSSSNSNQPQHF. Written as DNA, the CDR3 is TGTGCCAGCAGCTCCTCCAATAGCAATCAGCCCCAGCATTTT.

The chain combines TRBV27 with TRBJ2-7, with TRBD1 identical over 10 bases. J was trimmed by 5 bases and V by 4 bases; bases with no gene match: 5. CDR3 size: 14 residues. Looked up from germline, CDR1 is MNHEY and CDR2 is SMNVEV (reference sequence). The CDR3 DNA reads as TGTGCCAGCAGTTCCGGACAGGGGGTAAACGAGCAGTACTTC. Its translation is CASSSGQGVNEQYF.

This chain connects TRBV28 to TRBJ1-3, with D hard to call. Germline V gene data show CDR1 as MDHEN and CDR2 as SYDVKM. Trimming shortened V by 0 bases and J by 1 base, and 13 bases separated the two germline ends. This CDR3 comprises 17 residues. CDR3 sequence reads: CASSLWEPRRSGNTIYF. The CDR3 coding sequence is TGTGCCAGCAGTTTATGGGAGCCTAGACGGTCTGGAAACACCATATATTTT.

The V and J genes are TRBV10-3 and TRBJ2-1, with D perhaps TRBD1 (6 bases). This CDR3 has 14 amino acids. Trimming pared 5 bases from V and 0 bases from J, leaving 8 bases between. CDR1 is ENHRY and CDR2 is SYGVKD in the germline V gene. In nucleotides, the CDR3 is TGTGCCATCAGTCAGGGGAGCTCCTACAATGAGCAGTTCTTC. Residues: CAISQGSSYNEQFF.

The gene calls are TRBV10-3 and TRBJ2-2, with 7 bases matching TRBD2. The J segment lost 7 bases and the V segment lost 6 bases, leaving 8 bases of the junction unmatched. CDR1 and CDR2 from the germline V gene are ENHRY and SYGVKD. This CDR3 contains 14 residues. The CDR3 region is CAIRSGLVIGELFF. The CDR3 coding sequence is TGTGCCATCAGAAGCGGACTAGTGATCGGGGAGCTGTTTTTT.

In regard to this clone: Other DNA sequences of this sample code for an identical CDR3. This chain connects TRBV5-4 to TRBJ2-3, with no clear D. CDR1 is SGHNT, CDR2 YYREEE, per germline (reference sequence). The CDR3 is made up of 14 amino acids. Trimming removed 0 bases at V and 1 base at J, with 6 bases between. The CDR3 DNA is TGTGCCAGCAGCTTGGGGGCGGGCACAGATACGCAGTATTTT. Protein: CASSLGAGTDTQYF. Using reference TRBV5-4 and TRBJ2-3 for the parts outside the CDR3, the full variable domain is ETGVTQSPTHLIKTRGQQVTLRCSSQSGHNTVSWYQQALGQGPQFIFQYYREEENGRGNFPPRFSGLQFPNYSSELNVNALELDDSALYLCASSLGAGTDTQYFGPGTRLTVL.

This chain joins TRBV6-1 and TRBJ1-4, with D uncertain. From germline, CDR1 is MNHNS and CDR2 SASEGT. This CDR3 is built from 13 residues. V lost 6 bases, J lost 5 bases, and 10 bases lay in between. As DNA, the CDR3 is TGTGCCAGCAGGCGGGAACGGAATGAAAAACTGTTTTTT. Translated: CASRRERNEKLFF.

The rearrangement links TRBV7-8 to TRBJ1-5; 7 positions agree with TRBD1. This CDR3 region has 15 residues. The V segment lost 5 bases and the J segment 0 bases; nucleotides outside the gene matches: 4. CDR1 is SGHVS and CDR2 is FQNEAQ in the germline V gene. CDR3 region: CASSPGDSSNQPQHF. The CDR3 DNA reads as TGTGCCAGCAGCCCAGGGGACAGTAGCAATCAGCCCCAGCATTTT.

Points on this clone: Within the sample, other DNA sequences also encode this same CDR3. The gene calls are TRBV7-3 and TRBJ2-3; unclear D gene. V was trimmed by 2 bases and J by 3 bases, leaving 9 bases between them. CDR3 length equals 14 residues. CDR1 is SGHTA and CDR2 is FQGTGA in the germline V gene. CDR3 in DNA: TGTGCCAGCAGCTTAGCCGGTAGGACAGATACGCAGTATTTT. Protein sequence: CASSLAGRTDTQYF.

CDR3 protein: CASSRGGDYGYTF. The CDR3 DNA sequence: TGTGCCAGCAGCAGAGGGGGGGACTATGGCTACACCTTC. The chain employs TRBV6-4 and TRBJ1-2; possibly TRBD1 for D (6 bases). The CDR3 contains 13 residues. Trimming cost V 6 bases and J 3 bases, with 11 bases left between them. CDR1 is MRHNA, CDR2 SNTAGT, per germline.

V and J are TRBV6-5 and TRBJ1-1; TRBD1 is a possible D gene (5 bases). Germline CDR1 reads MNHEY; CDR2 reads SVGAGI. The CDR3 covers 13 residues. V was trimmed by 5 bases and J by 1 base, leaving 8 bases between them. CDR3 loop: CASSPRENTEAFF. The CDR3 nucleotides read TGTGCCAGCAGTCCCAGGGAGAACACTGAAGCTTTCTTT.

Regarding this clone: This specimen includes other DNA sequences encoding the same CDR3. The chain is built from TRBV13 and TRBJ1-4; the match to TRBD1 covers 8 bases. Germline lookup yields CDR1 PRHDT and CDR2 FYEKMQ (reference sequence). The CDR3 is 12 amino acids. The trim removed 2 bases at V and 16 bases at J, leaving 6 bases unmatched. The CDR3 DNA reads TGTGCCAGCAGCTTAACAGGGGGAAGCCAGTTTTTT. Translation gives CASSLTGGSQFF.

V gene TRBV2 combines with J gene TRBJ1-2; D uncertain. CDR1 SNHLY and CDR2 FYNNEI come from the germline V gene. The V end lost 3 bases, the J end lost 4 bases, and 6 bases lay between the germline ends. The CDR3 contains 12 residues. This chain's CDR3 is CASSDEGYGYTF. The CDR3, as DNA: TGTGCCAGCAGTGATGAAGGCTATGGCTACACCTTC.

CDR3 residues: CASSLHSGLAENPYF. The CDR3 nucleotides are TGTGCCAGCAGCCTACACTCGGGGCTAGCGGAAAATCCGTACTTC. V and J are TRBV5-4 and TRBJ2-7; 7 positions agree with TRBD2. CDR1 and CDR2 from the germline V gene are SGHNT and YYREEE (reference sequence). With V trimmed by 4 bases and J by 12 bases, 19 bases remained unmatched. CDR3 length: 15 amino acids.

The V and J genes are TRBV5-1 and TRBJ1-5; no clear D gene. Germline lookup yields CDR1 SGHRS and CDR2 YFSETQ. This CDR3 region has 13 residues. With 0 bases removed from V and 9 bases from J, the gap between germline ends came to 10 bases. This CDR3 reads CASSLETSRPQHF. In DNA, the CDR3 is TGCGCCAGCAGCTTGGAAACTTCACGGCCCCAGCATTTT.

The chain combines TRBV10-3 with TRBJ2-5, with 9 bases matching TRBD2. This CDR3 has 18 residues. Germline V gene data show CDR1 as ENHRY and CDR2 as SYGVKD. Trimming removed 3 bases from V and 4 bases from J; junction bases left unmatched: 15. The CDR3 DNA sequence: TGTGCCATCAGTGAATTGTCGGCGGGAGGGCCTCTACGAGAGACCCAGTACTTC. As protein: CAISELSAGGPLRETQYF.

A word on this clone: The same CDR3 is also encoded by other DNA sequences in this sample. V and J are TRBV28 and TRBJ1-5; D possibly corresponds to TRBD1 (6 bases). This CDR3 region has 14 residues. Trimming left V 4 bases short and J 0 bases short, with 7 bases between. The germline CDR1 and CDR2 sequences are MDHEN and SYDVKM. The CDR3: CASSSGVSNQPQHF. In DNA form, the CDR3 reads TGTGCCAGCAGTTCAGGGGTTAGCAATCAGCCCCAGCATTTT.

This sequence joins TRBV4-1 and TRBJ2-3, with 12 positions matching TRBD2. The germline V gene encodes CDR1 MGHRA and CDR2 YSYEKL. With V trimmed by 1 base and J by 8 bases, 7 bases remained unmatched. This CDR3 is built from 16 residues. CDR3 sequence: CASSQALAGGRVTQYF. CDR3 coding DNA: TGCGCCAGCAGCCAAGCCCTAGCGGGAGGGCGGGTTACGCAGTATTTT.

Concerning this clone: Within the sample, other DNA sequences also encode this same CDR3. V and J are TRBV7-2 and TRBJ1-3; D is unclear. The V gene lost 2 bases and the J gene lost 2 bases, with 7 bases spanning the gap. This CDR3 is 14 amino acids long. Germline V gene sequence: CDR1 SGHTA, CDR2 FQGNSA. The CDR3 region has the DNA TGTGCCAGCAGCTTATTAGGGCCTGGAAACACCATATATTTT. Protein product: CASSLLGPGNTIYF.

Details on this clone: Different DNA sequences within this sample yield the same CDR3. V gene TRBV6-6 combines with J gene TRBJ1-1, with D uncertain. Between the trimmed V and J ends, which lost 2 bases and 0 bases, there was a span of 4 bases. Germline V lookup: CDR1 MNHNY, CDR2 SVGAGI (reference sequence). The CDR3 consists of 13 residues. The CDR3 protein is CASSYGMNTEAFF. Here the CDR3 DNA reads TGTGCCAGCAGTTACGGGATGAACACTGAAGCTTTCTTT.